These 30 T cell receptor beta chains came from one sample sequenced in a study of molecular identifiers for immune sequencing clone quantification. In TCRdb, the PCR reads were re-called with MiXCR into one record per CDR3 protein. The data hold approximately 500,000 distinct CDR3 sequences, with about 25% observed a single time. Specimen: naive CD8+ T cells from blood, with Jurkat cell RNA spiked in. Indicated subset: FACS-sorted CD8+CD4-CCR7+CD45RA+ naive T cells. The receptor source for this set is a human donor in good health. Some libraries in this study had Jurkat cell RNA spiked in.

This clonotype showed up just a few times. The rearrangement links TRBV27 to TRBJ2-3; TRBD2 matches at 12 bases. The V gene's germline CDR1 is MNHEY and CDR2 SMNVEV (reference sequence). The CDR3 contains 15 residues. After removal of 10 bases from V and 3 bases from J, the junction contained 8 bases not matched to a gene. CDR3 DNA: TGTGCCATCGCGGGGGGGACTAGCGGGACAGATACGCAGTATTTT. It encodes CAIAGGTSGTDTQYF.

Ten or more counts support this clonotype. The chain employs TRBV6-5 and TRBJ2-2; D remains ambiguous. This CDR3 has 14 amino acids. V lost 0 bases and J 5 bases, leaving 7 bases between the germline ends. Germline V gives CDR1 MNHEY, CDR2 SVGAGI. CDR3 sequence reads: CASSYSGKTGELFF. As DNA, the CDR3 is TGTGCCAGCAGTTACTCAGGGAAGACCGGGGAGCTGTTTTTT.

This chain joins TRBV25-1 and TRBJ2-3, with TRBD2 matching over 11 bases. V lost 6 bases to trimming and J lost 6 bases; unmatched junction nucleotides: 5. Germline values: CDR1 MGHDK, CDR2 SYGVNS. CDR3 length: 14 residues. The CDR3, as DNA: TGTGCCAGCAGCCTAGCGGGGGGATGGGATACGCAGTATTTT. Translating gives CASSLAGGWDTQYF.

About this clonotype itself: At one boundary the junction diverges from the germline segment, which might be a read error. The V and J genes are TRBV5-4 and TRBJ2-3; D ambiguous. The CDR3 sequence is 18 residues long. Germline CDR1 and CDR2: SGHNT and YYREEE (reference sequence). Written as DNA, the CDR3 is TGTGCCGGCAGCTTGTTTTCCCTCCCGGCAGCTGGTGCAGATACGCAGTATTTC. It specifies CAGSLFSLPAAGADTQYF. Drawing the rest from reference TRBV5-4 and TRBJ2-3, the complete variable domain is ETGVTQSPTHLIKTRGQQVTLRCSSQSGHNTVSWYQQALGQGPQFIFQYYREEENGRGNFPPRFSGLQFPNYSSELNVNALELDDSALYLCAGSLFSLPAAGADTQYFGPGTRLTVL.

This clonotype was recorded at least ten times. V gene TRBV6-2 or TRBV6-3 combines with J gene TRBJ1-1; TRBD1 matches 7 bases. Germline V CDR1 and CDR2: MNHEY, SVGEGT. The J segment lost 1 base and the V segment lost 7 bases, leaving 12 bases of the junction unmatched. The CDR3 consists of 16 residues. The CDR3 loop reads CASNRIPGQPNTEAFF. The CDR3 DNA is TGTGCCAGCAATAGAATACCGGGACAGCCGAACACTGAAGCTTTCTTT.

About this clonotype itself: Compared with germline, one end of the junction differs, possibly owing to a read error. The J gene is TRBJ1-1, the V gene TRBV27; D perhaps matches TRBD1 (6 bases). The CDR3 spans 16 residues. Germline CDR1 is MNHEY and CDR2 is SMNVEV (reference sequence). CDR3 nucleotide sequence: TGTGCCAGCAGTCTGGGACACTGGATGATGAACACTGAGGCTTTCTTT. It yields the protein CASSLGHWMMNTEAFF.

V usage is TRBV20-1 and J usage is TRBJ1-2, with D unclear. Germline assignment: CDR1 DFQATT and CDR2 SNEGSKA (reference sequence). The length of the CDR3 is 14 residues. Trimming took off 0 bases at V and 2 bases at J, with 10 bases between the two ends. The CDR3: CSARDLSANYGYTF. The CDR3 DNA sequence: TGCAGTGCTAGAGATTTGTCGGCAAACTATGGCTACACCTTC.

This chain uses TRBV27 with TRBJ2-7; 7 nucleotides align to TRBD1. The germline V gene encodes CDR1 MNHEY and CDR2 SMNVEV (reference sequence). J gave up 0 bases and V 2 bases, and 4 bases lay outside the gene matches. The CDR3 is made up of 15 amino acids. The CDR3 loop reads CASSLTGVVSYEQYF. CDR3 sequence (DNA): TGTGCCAGCAGTTTAACAGGGGTGGTCTCCTACGAGCAGTACTTC.

V gene TRBV19 combines with J gene TRBJ2-1; 9 positions agree with TRBD1. The length of the CDR3 is 15 residues. Germline V CDR1 and CDR2: LNHDA, SQIVND (reference sequence). V lost 3 bases, J lost 1 base, and 1 base stayed unmatched. The CDR3, as DNA: TGTGCCAGTAGTATTGACAGGGGGTCCTACAATGAGCAGTTCTTC. This sequence encodes CASSIDRGSYNEQFF.

This clonotype appeared many times. The chain carries TRBV20-1 and TRBJ2-7; TRBD1 agrees at 7 bases. The CDR3 contains 13 residues. Germline V lookup: CDR1 DFQATT, CDR2 SNEGSKA (reference sequence). V shed 6 bases and J 2 bases; nucleotides not matched to a gene: 7. The chain's CDR3 is CSAEVQGAYEQYF. The DNA for the CDR3 is TGCAGTGCCGAGGTCCAGGGGGCCTACGAGCAGTACTTC.

The table lists this clonotype with many counts. Its ends do not fully match the called genes, so a read error is possible. The V gene is TRBV19, the J gene TRBJ1-5; TRBD1 is a possible D gene (5 bases). There are 14 residues in the CDR3. Per the germline V gene, CDR1 is LNHDA and CDR2 is SQIVND (reference sequence). The CDR3 loop reads CASSVDSVYQPQHF. In DNA, the CDR3 is TGTGCCAGTAGTGTAGACAGCGTTTATCAGCCCCAGCATTTT.

As for this clonotype: This may come from a read error, since a much larger clone is one base off. The V and J genes are TRBV7-2 and TRBJ1-1; D not resolved. The CDR3 has 15 residues. Germline V lookup: CDR1 SGHTA, CDR2 FQGNSA. This CDR3 is CASSPFTGMNTGAFF. The CDR3 DNA reads TGTGCCAGCAGCCCATTCACGGGCATGAACACTGGAGCTTTCTTT. Variable domain in full (rest from reference TRBV7-2 and TRBJ1-1): GAGVSQSPSNKVTEKGKDVELRCDPISGHTALYWYRQSLGQGLEFLIYFQGNSAPDKSGLPSDRFSAERTGGSVSTLTIQRTQQEDSAVYLCASSPFTGMNTGAFFGQGTRLTVV.

This clonotype has ten or more counts. This chain uses TRBV7-9 with TRBJ2-7; D is unclear. Per germline, CDR1 SEHNR and CDR2 FQNEAQ (reference sequence). This CDR3 has 14 amino acids. V lost 4 bases to trimming and J lost 4 bases, with 14 bases between them. The CDR3 DNA reads TGTGCCAGCAGCTCCCGCAAGGGTGGGTACGAGCAGTACTTC. This encodes CASSSRKGGYEQYF.

This clonotype was seen more than once but under ten times. The gene calls are TRBV9 and TRBJ2-6; TRBD1 matches at 8 bases. The junction had 8 bases not matched to a gene; V was cut back by 3 bases and J by 0 bases. Germline CDR1 is SGDLS and CDR2 is YYNGEE. The CDR3 covers 18 residues. The CDR3 region is CASSARTGSPSGANVLTF. As DNA, the CDR3 is TGTGCCAGCAGCGCTCGGACAGGGAGCCCCTCTGGGGCCAACGTCCTGACTTTC.

The V call is TRBV12-3 or TRBV12-4, the J call TRBJ2-3; a possible D gene is TRBD2 (6 bases). The CDR3 has 14 amino acids. Deletions cut 6 bases from V and 4 bases from J, with 14 bases between. The CDR3 reads CASSQLGTPDTQYF. CDR3 in DNA: TGTGCCAGCAGCCAACTCGGGACTCCAGATACGCAGTATTTT.

Regarding this clonotype: The CDR3 carries no conserved terminal phenylalanine or tryptophan, so it likely arises from a read error. This chain connects TRBV7-6 to TRBJ2-1; D unresolved. Deletions cut 4 bases from V and 5 bases from J, with 9 bases between. This CDR3 is built from 13 residues. CDR1 SGHVS and CDR2 FNYEAQ come from the germline V gene. The CDR3 spells CASSSDVNNEQFS. The DNA of the CDR3 is TGTGCCAGCAGCTCCGACGTCAACAATGAGCAGTTCTCC.

This clonotype was recorded many times. The chain has TRBV4-1 and TRBJ2-3; the D gene could be TRBD1 or TRBD2 (5 bases each). Trimming took 4 bases from V and 6 from J, leaving 11 bases between them. The germline V gene encodes CDR1 MGHRA and CDR2 YSYEKL. The CDR3 has 13 amino acids. The CDR3 DNA reads as TGCGCCAGCAGCCCAGGGCGGGCCGATACGCAGTATTTT. This codes for CASSPGRADTQYF.

This clonotype came up a few times. V gene TRBV19 combines with J gene TRBJ1-5, with TRBD1 matching 7 bases. CDR3 length: 16 amino acids. The J segment lost 4 bases and the V segment lost 1 base, leaving 7 bases of the junction unmatched. Germline V gene data show CDR1 as LNHDA and CDR2 as SQIVND (reference sequence). The CDR3 sequence is CASSIATRGRNQPQHF. DNA of the CDR3: TGTGCCAGTAGTATAGCCACGAGGGGGCGAAATCAGCCCCAGCATTTT.

V is TRBV20-1 and J is TRBJ1-5; D is undetermined. The CDR3 contains 17 residues. The germline CDR1 and CDR2 sequences are DFQATT and SNEGSKA (reference sequence). Trimming cost V 3 bases and J 0 bases, with 18 bases left between them. This CDR3 is CSASYPGTLYSNQPQHF. The CDR3 nucleotides read TGCAGTGCTAGTTATCCGGGAACCCTCTATAGCAATCAGCCCCAGCATTTT.

This clonotype was seen only a few times. The chain has TRBV5-1 and TRBJ2-7, with 9 bases lining up with TRBD1. Losses at the gene ends were 2 bases for V and 3 bases for J; bases not matched to a gene: 3. Germline V gives CDR1 SGHRS, CDR2 YFSETQ. CDR3 length: 14 amino acids. The CDR3 region is CASSFGGQGYEQYF. Written as DNA, the CDR3 is TGCGCCAGCAGCTTTGGGGGACAGGGCTACGAGCAGTACTTC. Variable domain in full (rest from reference TRBV5-1 and TRBJ2-7): KAGVTQTPRYLIKTRGQQVTLSCSPISGHRSVSWYQQTPGQGLQFLFEYFSETQRNKGNFPGRFSGRQFSNSRSEMNVSTLELGDSALYLCASSFGGQGYEQYFGPGTRLTVT.

This clonotype came up a few times. The V and J genes are TRBV20-1 and TRBJ2-7; 9 nucleotides line up with TRBD2. Looked up from germline, CDR1 is DFQATT and CDR2 is SNEGSKA (reference sequence). This CDR3 spans 14 amino acids. V shed 5 bases, J shed 2 bases, and the junction held 7 bases outside the gene matches. The DNA for the CDR3 is TGCAGTGCTGGGGGGCTAGCGGGGACCTACGAGCAGTACTTC. Its translation: CSAGGLAGTYEQYF.

This clonotype was counted ten times or more. V is TRBV30 and J is TRBJ2-2; D not certain. This CDR3 is built from 14 residues. V was pared by 1 base and J by 2 bases, with 8 bases between. Germline V gives CDR1 GTSNPN, CDR2 SVGIG (reference sequence). CDR3 in DNA: TGTGCCTGGAGTGCCCCAGACAACACCGGGGAGCTGTTTTTT. Protein: CAWSAPDNTGELFF.

This clonotype was found many times. This chain joins TRBV6-5 and TRBJ1-5, with 7 positions matching TRBD1. CDR1 is MNHEY, CDR2 SVGAGI, per germline. This CDR3 contains 14 residues. Germline trimming cut 10 bases from V and 0 bases from J; bases unmatched to any gene: 6. The CDR3: CATGGDSSNQPQHF. CDR3 nucleotides: TGTGCCACCGGGGGGGACAGTAGCAATCAGCCCCAGCATTTT.

This clonotype was counted at least ten times. The chain has TRBV4-1 and TRBJ2-5, with D hard to call. The CDR3 is 14 residues long. In germline, CDR1 is MGHRA, CDR2 YSYEKL. Trimming cost V 1 base and J 0 bases, with 6 bases left between them. CDR3: CASSQVSNQETQYF. The CDR3 DNA reads TGCGCCAGCAGCCAAGTAAGCAACCAAGAGACCCAGTACTTC.

This sequence joins TRBV4-3 and TRBJ2-2; 8 bases are a match to TRBD1. Germline CDR1 LGHNA, CDR2 YSLEER. This CDR3 is 15 amino acids long. V dropped 0 bases and J dropped 7; count of bases not matched to a gene: 4. CDR3 amino acids: CASSQDHRGNGELFF. In nucleotides, the CDR3 is TGCGCCAGCAGCCAAGACCACAGGGGGAACGGGGAGCTGTTTTTT.

V gene TRBV5-5 combines with J gene TRBJ2-7; 8 nucleotides match TRBD1. Germline-derived CDR1 and CDR2 are SGHKS and YYEKEE (reference sequence). The ends lost 1 base at V and 4 bases at J; junction bases unmatched: 7. This CDR3 region has 15 residues. CDR3 DNA sequence: TGTGCCAGCAGCTTGACTACAGGGGGTGTGTACGAGCAGTACTTC. Encoded protein: CASSLTTGGVYEQYF.

This clonotype was counted a few times. The chain couples TRBV7-9 to TRBJ1-3, with a tentative D call TRBD1 (5 bases). Germline loops: CDR1 SEHNR, CDR2 FQNEAQ (reference sequence). Trimming left V 1 base short and J 3 bases short, with 16 bases between. This CDR3 spans 17 amino acids. This CDR3 is CASSLDYGGSVGNTIYF. The CDR3 region has the DNA TGTGCCAGCAGCTTAGATTATGGGGGATCGGTTGGAAACACCATATATTTT.

The V call is TRBV20-1, the J call TRBJ1-1; D is undetermined. Germline values: CDR1 DFQATT, CDR2 SNEGSKA (reference sequence). V dropped 6 bases and J dropped 8 bases, with 13 bases sitting between them. There are 11 residues in the CDR3. CDR3 DNA: TGCAGTGCCACCGATCTCGGAGAAGCTTTCTTT. Protein sequence: CSATDLGEAFF.

As regards this clonotype: At one boundary the junction diverges from the germline segment, which might be a read error. The gene calls are TRBV5-3 and TRBJ1-1; 11 nucleotides line up with TRBD1. TRBV5-3 is an ORF, and what it does is uncertain. The CDR3 is 15 amino acids. CDR3 sequence reads: CASSLGQGARTEAFF. CDR3 DNA sequence: TGTGCCAGCAGCTTAGGACAGGGGGCGAGAACTGAAGCTTTCTTT.

This clonotype was observed many times. V gene TRBV29-1 combines with J gene TRBJ1-5, with 11 bases matching TRBD1. This CDR3 comprises 14 residues. CDR1 SQVTM and CDR2 ANQGSEA come from the germline V gene. The V and J ends lost 8 bases and 3 bases, in that order; junction bases with no gene match: 6. CDR3 amino acids: CSTEDRGLNQPQHF. DNA for the CDR3: TGCAGCACAGAGGACAGGGGGCTCAATCAGCCCCAGCATTTT.